These 10 T cell receptor beta chains came from one sample sequenced in a study of T-cell reconstitution after alpha-beta-depleted transplantation in children. Unique molecular identifiers featured in how the TCRbeta library was prepared. TCRdb reprocessed the PCR reads via MiXCR and lists one record per CDR3 protein. The sample includes about 500,000 distinct CDR3 sequences, over 10% of them seen just once. Material: PBMCs, mostly from graft donor cells, obtained 180 days after TCRalphabeta/CD19-depleted stem cell transplant. The source of these receptors is a female patient between 2 and 15 years old who had a stem cell transplant for aplastic anemia, so the T cells may come from the graft donor.

This clonotype has more than one count but fewer than ten. J is TRBJ2-1 and V is TRBV12-3 or TRBV12-4; 9 bases agree with TRBD2. CDR3 length: 17 amino acids. Trimming took 2 bases from V and 0 from J; bases not matched to a gene: 5. CDR3 residues: CASSLSGREGSYNEQFF. CDR3 bases: TGTGCCAGCAGTTTATCGGGGCGGGAGGGCTCCTACAATGAGCAGTTCTTC.

Ten or more counts support this clonotype. The chain recombines TRBV25-1 with TRBJ2-3; D is possibly TRBD1 or TRBD2 (5 bases each). CDR1 is MGHDK and CDR2 is SYGVNS in the germline V gene. The length of the CDR3 is 14 residues. V was shortened by 3 bases and J by 2 bases, with 9 bases between the two germline ends. CDR3 bases: TGTGCCAGCAGTGAGAGGGGCCACACAGATACGCAGTATTTT. It yields the protein CASSERGHTDTQYF.

The CDR3 sequence: CASEQGYGNTEAFF. The CDR3 DNA is TGTGCCAGCGAACAGGGGTATGGGAACACTGAAGCTTTCTTT. The gene calls are TRBV3-1 and TRBJ1-1; 7 bases line up with TRBD1. Germline CDR1 is LGHDT and CDR2 is YNNKEL (reference sequence). The CDR3 runs to 14 residues. J lost 1 base, V lost 8 bases, and 7 bases had no gene match.

This rearrangement joins TRBV7-9 to TRBJ2-1; 11 bases line up with TRBD2. This CDR3 comprises 17 residues. The V gene's germline CDR1 is SEHNR and CDR2 FQNEAQ (reference sequence). V shed 1 base, J shed 0 bases, and the junction held 2 bases outside the gene matches. CDR3 sequence: CASSLVTSGISYNEQFF. The CDR3 nucleotides are TGTGCCAGCAGCTTAGTGACTAGCGGGATCTCCTACAATGAGCAGTTCTTC.

The V gene is TRBV7-9, the J gene TRBJ2-1; D possibly corresponds to TRBD1 (5 bases). In germline, CDR1 is SEHNR, CDR2 FQNEAQ (reference sequence). The CDR3 is 15 residues long. Trimming took 1 base from V and 8 from J, leaving 15 bases between them. The CDR3 DNA reads TGTGCCAGCAGCTTAGGGTTAGGACAAAGCGATGAGCAGTTCTTC. It specifies CASSLGLGQSDEQFF.

The chain employs TRBV20-1 and TRBJ2-5; 9 bases align to TRBD2. The CDR3 loop spans 15 amino acids. V dropped 2 bases and J dropped 2; count of bases not matched to a gene: 6. The germline gives CDR1 DFQATT, CDR2 SNEGSKA (reference sequence). The CDR3 DNA is TGCAGTGCTAGAAAACTAGCGGGTCCACAAGAGACCCAGTACTTC. This gives the protein CSARKLAGPQETQYF.

This clonotype was counted between two and nine times. This rearrangement joins TRBV24-1 to TRBJ2-3; D call uncertain. V was shortened by 4 bases and J by 3 bases, with 10 bases between the two germline ends. This CDR3 region has 14 residues. Germline values: CDR1 KGHDR, CDR2 SFDVKD. This chain's CDR3 is CATSEGRLTDTQYF. CDR3 in DNA: TGTGCCACCAGTGAAGGAAGGTTGACAGATACGCAGTATTTT.

This clonotype was seen a handful of times. V is TRBV7-6 and J is TRBJ2-7, with D perhaps TRBD2 (6 bases). The CDR3 totals 15 residues. V dropped 5 bases and J dropped 3 bases, with 17 bases sitting between them. Germline assignment: CDR1 SGHVS and CDR2 FNYEAQ. This CDR3 is CASSPGPGGDYEQYF. CDR3 coding DNA: TGTGCCAGCAGCCCCGGGCCCGGAGGGGACTACGAGCAGTACTTC.

CDR3 DNA: TGCGCCAGCAGCTTGGTGGGGCCGGACAGGGGGCTACCCAAAAACATTCAGTACTTC. Amino acid sequence: CASSLVGPDRGLPKNIQYF. This chain uses TRBV5-1 with TRBJ2-4; 11 bases line up with TRBD1. Germline lookup yields CDR1 SGHRS and CDR2 YFSETQ. The length of the CDR3 is 19 residues. V gave up 0 bases and J gave up 2 bases; unmatched junction bases: 10.

In its sample, this clonotype was seen a few times. The chain carries TRBV5-1 and TRBJ1-2, with 10 positions matching TRBD1. Germline V gene lookup returns CDR1 SGHRS and CDR2 YFSETQ. V shed 4 bases, J shed 7 bases, and the junction held 10 bases outside the gene matches. The CDR3 is made up of 15 amino acids. The CDR3 is CASSIRDRGAGGYTF. The CDR3 DNA follows: TGCGCCAGCAGCATACGGGACAGGGGCGCTGGTGGCTACACCTTC.